The T cell receptor beta chain under discussion was sequenced for a study of T cell responses to AZD1222 COVID-19 vaccine. This clone was detected only a few times. Trimming removed 5 bases from V and 4 bases from J, with 22 bases in between. The CDR3 covers 17 residues. TCRdb's copy holds only in-frame clones and misses some; the assay was immunoSEQ multiplex PCR. The sample carries about 120,000 clones, approximately 90% recorded once. This clonotype originated in an adult who received the AZD1222 COVID-19 vaccine. The sequencing used peripheral blood, collected 28 days after the second AZD1222 dose. The chain has TRBV5-3 and TRBJ1-3, with unresolved D. Being an ORF, TRBV5-3 has a function that is uncertain. The CDR3: CARSPGYFVNWGNTIYF. CDR3 coding DNA: TGTGCCAGAAGTCCAGGCTACTTTGTTAACTGGGGAAACACCATATATTTT.